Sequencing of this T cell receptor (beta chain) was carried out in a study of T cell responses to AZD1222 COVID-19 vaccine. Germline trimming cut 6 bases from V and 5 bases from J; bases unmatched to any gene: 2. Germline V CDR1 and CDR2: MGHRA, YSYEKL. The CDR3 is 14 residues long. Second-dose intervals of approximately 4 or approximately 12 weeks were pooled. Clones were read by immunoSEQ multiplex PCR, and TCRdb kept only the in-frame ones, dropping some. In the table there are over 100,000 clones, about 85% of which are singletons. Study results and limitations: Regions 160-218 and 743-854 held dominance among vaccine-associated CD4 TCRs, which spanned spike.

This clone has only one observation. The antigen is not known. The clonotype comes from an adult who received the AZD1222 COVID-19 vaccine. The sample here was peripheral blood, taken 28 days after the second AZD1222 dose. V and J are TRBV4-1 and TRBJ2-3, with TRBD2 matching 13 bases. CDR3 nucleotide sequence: TGCGCCAGCAGTGGACTAGCGGGGGTAGATACGCAGTATTTT. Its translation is CASSGLAGVDTQYF.